This TCR beta chain was sequenced for a study of vaccination effects on CD4 cells after COVID-19. Study context: Two doses of either BNT162b2 or mRNA-1273 were given to each participant.

Expansion of antigen-specific CD4+ T cells with viral peptide pools was carried out by the ViraFEST assay before sequencing. Researchers isolated CD4+ T cells once approximately eleven days of culture had elapsed. The vaccine recipients had no prior SARS-CoV-2 infection, with negative nucleocapsid antibodies. Both day 3 and day 7 saw half the medium replaced with IL-2 medium. Measured with immunoSEQ multiplex PCR; TCRdb has only the in-frame clones, and not every one. The repertoire holds around 55,000 clones, with about two thirds as singletons. Turning to this clone: Its antigen remains unidentified.

V lost 7 bases and J lost 3; bases outside the gene matches: 5. CDR3 length: 13 amino acids. CDR1 and CDR2 from the germline V gene are SGHTA and FQGNSA. Sequences were derived from CD4+ T cells from PBMCs cultured with SARS-CoV-2 spike peptides, sampled before COVID-19 vaccination. The TCR sequence derives from a human donor who received a COVID-19 vaccine. V and J are TRBV7-2 and TRBJ2-7, with TRBD1 identical over 8 bases. The CDR3 is CASMRTGRYEQYF. The DNA for the CDR3 is TGTGCCAGCATGAGGACAGGGCGCTACGAGCAGTACTTC.